Below are 20 T cell receptor beta chains sequenced from a single sample in a study of shared clonotypes between healthy human individuals. Some clones are missing from TCRdb's copy, which holds only in-frame ones; the method was immunoSEQ multiplex PCR. The sample contains approximately 980,000 clones, approximately 80% of which appear only once. Sample: memory CD4+ T cells sorted from blood. Subset meaning: CD45RA-negative fraction. Receptor source: a man between 18 and 29 years old in good health.

Points on this clone: Other DNA sequences in the sample encode the same CDR3. The chain uses TRBV5-4 and TRBJ2-2, with D unclear. This CDR3 has 13 residues. Trimming pared 3 bases from V and 2 bases from J, leaving 5 bases between. Germline CDR1 reads SGHNT; CDR2 reads YYREEE (reference sequence). Written as DNA, the CDR3 is TGTGCCAGCAGCTCCGCAAACACCGGGGAGCTGTTTTTT. Amino acid sequence: CASSSANTGELFF.

The V and J genes are TRBV5-1 and TRBJ2-1; D ambiguous. V gave up 7 bases and J gave up 0 bases, with 11 bases separating them. CDR1 SGHRS and CDR2 YFSETQ come from the germline V gene. The CDR3 covers 14 residues. The CDR3 region has the DNA TGCGCCAGCTCCTTATGGAGCTCCTACAATGAGCAGTTCTTC. The encoded protein is CASSLWSSYNEQFF.

On this clone itself: A far larger clone lies a single base away; this is likely a read error. Written as DNA, the CDR3 is TGTGCCAGCAGCCCGCGACAGGGCTATGGCTACACCTTC. Amino acid sequence: CASSPRQGYGYTF. The V gene is TRBV7-3, the J gene TRBJ1-2; 7 positions agree with TRBD1. This CDR3 region has 13 residues. V lost 5 bases and J lost 4; bases outside the gene matches: 4. Germline-derived CDR1 and CDR2 are SGHTA and FQGTGA.

About this clone: Other DNA sequences from this sample encode an identical CDR3 as well. CDR3 in amino acids: CASSQGVNEKLFF. The CDR3 DNA reads as TGTGCCAGCAGCCAGGGCGTCAATGAAAAACTGTTTTTT. The rearrangement uses TRBV14 and TRBJ1-4; D not resolved. Germline V gene lookup returns CDR1 SGHDN and CDR2 FVKESK. This CDR3 spans 13 amino acids. Trimming shortened V by 3 bases and J by 5 bases, and 7 bases separated the two germline ends. Drawing the rest from reference TRBV14 and TRBJ1-4, the complete variable domain is EAGVTQFPSHSVIEKGQTVTLRCDPISGHDNLYWYRRVMGKEIKFLLHFVKESKQDESGMPNNRFLAERTGGTYSTLKVQPAELEDSGVYFCASSQGVNEKLFFGSGTQLSVL.

The table lists this clone with a few counts. V and J are TRBV4-3 and TRBJ2-1; 7 bases match TRBD1. Trimming removed 0 bases from V and 5 bases from J; junction bases left unmatched: 7. The CDR3 spans 16 residues. Germline V CDR1 and CDR2: LGHNA, YSLEER. CDR3 nucleotide sequence: TGCGCCAGCAGCCAAGATCCCGGGACAGCTCACAATGAGCAGTTCTTC. It translates to CASSQDPGTAHNEQFF.

The genes are TRBV18 and TRBJ2-2; 9 nucleotides agree with TRBD2. Germline values: CDR1 KGHSH, CDR2 LQKENI. CDR3 length: 16 residues. The trim removed 0 bases at V and 4 bases at J, leaving 3 bases unmatched. This CDR3 reads CASSPPSGGPTGELFF. CDR3 sequence (DNA): TGTGCCAGCTCACCACCCAGCGGGGGGCCCACCGGGGAGCTGTTTTTT.

V usage is TRBV21-1 and J usage is TRBJ1-2; the tabulated D call, TRBD1, remains unverified against the DNA. TRBV21-1 is listed as a pseudogene. CDR3 size: 15 residues. CDR3 coding DNA: TGTGCCAGCAGCGGGTTTTCAGACAGGGGGCTGGGCTACACCTTC. The encoded protein is CASSGFSDRGLGYTF.

The chain recombines TRBV5-6 with TRBJ1-1; D gene unclear. Germline CDR1 and CDR2: SGHDT and YYEEEE. V shed 0 bases and J shed 2 bases, with 20 bases lying between them. The CDR3 has 18 residues. The DNA for the CDR3 is TGTGCCAGCAGCTTGGGACTCCGAGTCAGTACCTTCAACACTGAAGCTTTCTTT. Amino acid sequence: CASSLGLRVSTFNTEAFF.

In this sample, this clone turned up a few times. The chain links TRBV18 to TRBJ1-5; no reliable D call. CDR1 is KGHSH and CDR2 is LQKENI in the germline V gene. CDR3 length: 16 residues. V lost 2 bases and J 0 bases, leaving 11 bases between the germline ends. CDR3 amino acids: CASSPSSLNSNQPQHF. The CDR3 coding sequence is TGTGCCAGCTCACCAAGCAGTTTGAATAGCAATCAGCCCCAGCATTTT.

In nucleotides, the CDR3 is TGTGCCAGCAGCTCAGTAGCGGGACCTAGCACAGATACGCAGTATTTT. The encoded protein is CASSSVAGPSTDTQYF. The chain joins TRBV5-4 to TRBJ2-3; TRBD2 matches at 8 bases. The CDR3 loop spans 16 amino acids. Looked up from germline, CDR1 is SGHNT and CDR2 is YYREEE (reference sequence). Trimming cost V 3 bases and J 0 bases; bases outside gene matches: 6.

The CDR3 DNA reads as TGCGCCAGCAGCCAAGATCACCCAGGGGCTGGCTACACCTTC. The encoded protein is CASSQDHPGAGYTF. The J gene is TRBJ1-2, the V gene TRBV4-3; maybe TRBD1 (6 bases). The germline V gene has CDR1 LGHNA and CDR2 YSLEER. Trimming shortened V by 0 bases and J by 7 bases, and 12 bases separated the two germline ends. This CDR3 has 14 amino acids.

The V call is TRBV5-1, the J call TRBJ1-1, with TRBD1 as a possible D gene (5 bases). Trimming pared 4 bases from V and 2 bases from J, leaving 15 bases between. The CDR3 length is 15 residues. CDR1 and CDR2 from the germline V gene are SGHRS and YFSETQ. The CDR3 nucleotides read TGCGCCAGCAGCCCGGCCGGGGGAATCAACACTGAAGCTTTCTTT. Its translation: CASSPAGGINTEAFF.

CDR3 residues: CASSLRAGPSGANVLTF. The CDR3 region has the DNA TGTGCCAGCAGTTTGCGAGCGGGCCCCTCTGGGGCCAACGTCCTGACTTTC. This chain connects TRBV27 to TRBJ2-6; D is perhaps TRBD2 (6 bases). In germline, CDR1 is MNHEY, CDR2 SMNVEV (reference sequence). CDR3 length equals 17 residues. V was cut by 3 bases and J by 0 bases, with 12 bases left in between.

In the case of this clone: The identical CDR3 is also encoded by other nucleotide sequences in the sample. This sequence joins TRBV5-4 and TRBJ2-3; 8 bases are a match to TRBD2. This CDR3 has 17 residues. The V gene end was trimmed by 0 bases and the J gene end by 0 bases; junction bases not matched to a gene: 6. Germline V lookup: CDR1 SGHNT, CDR2 YYREEE (reference sequence). This CDR3 is CASSLALAGVSTDTQYF. CDR3 coding DNA: TGTGCCAGCAGCTTGGCCCTAGCGGGTGTTAGCACAGATACGCAGTATTTT.

The chain employs TRBV7-9 and TRBJ1-2, with D perhaps matching TRBD1 (5 bases). Germline assignment: CDR1 SEHNR and CDR2 FQNEAQ (reference sequence). V lost 2 bases and J 4 bases, leaving 14 bases between the germline ends. The CDR3 spans 15 residues. The DNA for the CDR3 is TGTGCCAGCAGCTTAATGCGACAGTCTTTCTATGGCTACACCTTC. This gives the protein CASSLMRQSFYGYTF.

As to this clone: The junction departs from the called germline gene at one end, perhaps through a read error. The rearrangement joins TRBV2 to TRBJ2-7, with 9 bases that match TRBD1. CDR1 SNHLY and CDR2 FYNNEI come from the germline V gene. This CDR3 is 12 amino acids long. The CDR3 region has the DNA TGTGCCAGCAGGAACAGGGGGCTGGGGATCCTTTTC. Residues: CASRNRGLGILF.

This clone was counted a few times. V gene TRBV11-3 combines with J gene TRBJ2-7; D is uncertain. V shed 3 bases and J shed 0 bases, with 6 bases lying between them. This CDR3 comprises 13 residues. Looked up from germline, CDR1 is SGHNT and CDR2 is YENEEA. In nucleotides, the CDR3 is TGTGCCAGCAGCTTCATGAGCTCCTACGAGCAGTACTTC. Residues: CASSFMSSYEQYF.

This chain joins TRBV19 and TRBJ2-1, with D perhaps matching TRBD1 or TRBD2 (5 bases each). In germline, CDR1 is LNHDA, CDR2 SQIVND (reference sequence). V was cut by 7 bases and J by 7 bases, with 20 bases left in between. The CDR3 contains 15 residues. CDR3 nucleotides: TGTGCCAGTAAAGATGGTCAGGGAGAAGGGAATGAGCAGTTCTTC. Amino acid sequence: CASKDGQGEGNEQFF.

V is TRBV7-2 and J is TRBJ1-1, with no clear D. Germline V gene lookup returns CDR1 SGHTA and CDR2 FQGNSA. The CDR3 has 14 residues. Trimming removed 1 base from V and 9 bases from J, with 15 bases in between. The CDR3 DNA reads as TGTGCCAGCAGCTTAGATTTTAGGTCCATCCAAGCTTTCTTT. Protein: CASSLDFRSIQAFF.

This clone was seen a handful of times. This chain connects TRBV6-1 to TRBJ1-1, with D maybe TRBD1 (5 bases). The CDR3 consists of 14 residues. V was shortened by 6 bases and J by 0 bases, with 11 bases between the two germline ends. The germline CDR1 and CDR2 sequences are MNHNS and SASEGT. DNA of the CDR3: TGTGCCAGCAGCAGGGACCCGCTGAACACTGAAGCTTTCTTT. Translating it yields CASSRDPLNTEAFF.